Many counts were recorded for the clone carrying this TCR beta chain. This specimen belongs to a study of T cells after yellow fever vaccination. V shed 3 bases, J shed 3 bases, and the junction held 4 bases outside the gene matches. Germline lookup yields CDR1 DFQATT and CDR2 SNEGSKA (reference sequence). The CDR3 spans 15 residues. Using its own MiXCR run on the 5' RACE reads, TCRdb lists one record per CDR3 protein. Among roughly 500,000 distinct CDR3 sequences listed, 19% were seen once. Material: PBMCs, obtained 15 days after the yellow fever booster vaccination. This chain links TRBV20-1 with TRBJ2-1, with 11 bases aligning to TRBD2. This receptor was obtained from a man aged 25 to 45 who received the YFV17D yellow fever vaccine. As DNA, the CDR3 is TGCAGTGCTAGCCTAGCGGGAGGCCACTACAATGAGCAGTTCTTC. It encodes CSASLAGGHYNEQFF.